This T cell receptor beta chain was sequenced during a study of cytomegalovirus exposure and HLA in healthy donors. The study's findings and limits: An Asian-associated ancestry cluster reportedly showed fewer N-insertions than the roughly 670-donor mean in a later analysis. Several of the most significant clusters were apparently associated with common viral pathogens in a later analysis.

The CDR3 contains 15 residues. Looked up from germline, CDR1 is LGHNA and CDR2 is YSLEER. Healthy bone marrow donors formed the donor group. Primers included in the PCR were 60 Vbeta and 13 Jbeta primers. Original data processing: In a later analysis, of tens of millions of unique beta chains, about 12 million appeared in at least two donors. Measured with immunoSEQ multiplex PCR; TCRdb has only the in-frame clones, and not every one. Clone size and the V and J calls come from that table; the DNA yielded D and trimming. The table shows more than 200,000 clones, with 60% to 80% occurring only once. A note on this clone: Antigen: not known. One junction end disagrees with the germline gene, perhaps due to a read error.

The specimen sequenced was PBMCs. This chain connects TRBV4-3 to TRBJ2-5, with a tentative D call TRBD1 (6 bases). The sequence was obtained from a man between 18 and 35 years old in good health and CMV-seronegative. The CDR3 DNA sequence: TGCGCTAGCAGCCAAGATTTTCAGGGGCTGGAGACCCAGTACTTC. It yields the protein CASSQDFQGLETQYF.